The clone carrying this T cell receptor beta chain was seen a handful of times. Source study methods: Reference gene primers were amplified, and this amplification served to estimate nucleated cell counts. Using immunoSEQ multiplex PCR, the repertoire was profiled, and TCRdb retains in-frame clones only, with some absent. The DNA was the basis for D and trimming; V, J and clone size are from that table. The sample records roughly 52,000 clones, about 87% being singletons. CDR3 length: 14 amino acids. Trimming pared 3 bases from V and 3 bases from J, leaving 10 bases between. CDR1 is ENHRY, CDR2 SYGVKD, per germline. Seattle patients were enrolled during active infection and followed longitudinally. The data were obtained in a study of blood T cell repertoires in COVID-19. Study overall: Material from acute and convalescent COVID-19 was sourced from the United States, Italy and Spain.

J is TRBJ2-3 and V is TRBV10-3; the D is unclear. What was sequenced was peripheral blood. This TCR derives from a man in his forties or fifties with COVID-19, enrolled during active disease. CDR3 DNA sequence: TGTGCCATCAGTGAAGAGGTCCGAACAGATACGCAGTATTTT. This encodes CAISEEVRTDTQYF.